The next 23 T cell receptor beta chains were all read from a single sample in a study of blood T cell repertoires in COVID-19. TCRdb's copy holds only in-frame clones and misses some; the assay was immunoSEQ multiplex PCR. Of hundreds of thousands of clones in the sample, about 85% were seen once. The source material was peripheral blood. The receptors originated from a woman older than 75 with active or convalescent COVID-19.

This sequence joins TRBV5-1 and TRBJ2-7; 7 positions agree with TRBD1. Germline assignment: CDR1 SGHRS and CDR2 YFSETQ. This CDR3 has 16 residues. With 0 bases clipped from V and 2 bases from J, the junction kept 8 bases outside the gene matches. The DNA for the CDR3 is TGCGCCAGCAGCTTGGCCCTCGGGCAGGGGGCCTACGAGCAGTACTTC. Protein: CASSLALGQGAYEQYF.

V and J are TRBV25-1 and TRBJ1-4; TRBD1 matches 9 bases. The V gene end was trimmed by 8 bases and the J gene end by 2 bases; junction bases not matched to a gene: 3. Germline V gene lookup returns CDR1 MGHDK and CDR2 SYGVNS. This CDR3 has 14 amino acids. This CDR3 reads CASGDRDTNEKLFF. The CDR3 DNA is TGTGCCAGCGGGGACAGGGACACTAATGAAAAACTGTTTTTT. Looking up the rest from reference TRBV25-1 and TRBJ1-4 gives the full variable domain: EADIYQTPRYLVIGTGKKITLECSQTMGHDKMYWYQQDPGMELHLIHYSYGVNSTEKGDLSSESTVSRIRTEHFPLTLESARPSHTSQYLCASGDRDTNEKLFFGSGTQLSVL.

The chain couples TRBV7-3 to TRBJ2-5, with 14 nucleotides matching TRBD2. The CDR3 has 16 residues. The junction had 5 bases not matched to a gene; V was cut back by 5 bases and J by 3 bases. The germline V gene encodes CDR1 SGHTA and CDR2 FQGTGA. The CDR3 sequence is CASSLGLAGGEETQYF. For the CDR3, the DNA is TGTGCCAGCAGCCTCGGACTAGCGGGGGGCGAAGAGACCCAGTACTTC.

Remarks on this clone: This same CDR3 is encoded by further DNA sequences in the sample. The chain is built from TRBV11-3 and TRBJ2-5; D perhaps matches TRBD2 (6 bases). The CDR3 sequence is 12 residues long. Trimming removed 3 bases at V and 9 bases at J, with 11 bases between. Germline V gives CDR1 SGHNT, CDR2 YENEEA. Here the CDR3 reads CASSLVGGPQYF. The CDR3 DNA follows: TGTGCCAGCAGCTTGGTGGGAGGTCCCCAGTACTTC.

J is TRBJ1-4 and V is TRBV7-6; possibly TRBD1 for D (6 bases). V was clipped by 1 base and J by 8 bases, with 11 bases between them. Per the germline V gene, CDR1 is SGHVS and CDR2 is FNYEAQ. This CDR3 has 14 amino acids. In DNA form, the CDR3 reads TGTGCCAGCAGCTTAGGTTCAGGGGAAGAAAAACTGTTTTTT. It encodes CASSLGSGEEKLFF.

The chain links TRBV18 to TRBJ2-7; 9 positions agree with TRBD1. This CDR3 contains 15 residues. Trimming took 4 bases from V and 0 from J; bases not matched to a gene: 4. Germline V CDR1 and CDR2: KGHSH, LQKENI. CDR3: CASSRGQGPSYEQYF. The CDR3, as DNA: TGTGCCAGCTCACGGGGACAGGGTCCCTCCTACGAGCAGTACTTC.

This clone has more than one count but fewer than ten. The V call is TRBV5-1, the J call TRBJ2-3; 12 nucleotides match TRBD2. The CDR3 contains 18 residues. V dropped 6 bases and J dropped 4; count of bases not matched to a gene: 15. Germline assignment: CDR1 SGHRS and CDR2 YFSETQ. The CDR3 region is CASKLGRTSGEMADTQYF. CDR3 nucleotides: TGCGCCAGCAAATTGGGGAGGACTAGCGGGGAAATGGCAGATACGCAGTATTTT.

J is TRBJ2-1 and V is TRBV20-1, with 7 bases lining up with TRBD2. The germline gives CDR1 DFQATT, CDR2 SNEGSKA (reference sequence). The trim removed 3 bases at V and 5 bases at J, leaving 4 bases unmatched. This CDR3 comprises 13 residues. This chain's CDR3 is CSASAGAHNEQFF. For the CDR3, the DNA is TGCAGTGCTAGTGCGGGAGCCCACAATGAGCAGTTCTTC.

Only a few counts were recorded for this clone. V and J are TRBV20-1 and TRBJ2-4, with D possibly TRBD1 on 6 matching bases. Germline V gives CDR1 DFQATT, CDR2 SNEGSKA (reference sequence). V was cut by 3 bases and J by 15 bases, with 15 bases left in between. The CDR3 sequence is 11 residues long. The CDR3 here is CSASSAGAWYF. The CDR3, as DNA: TGCAGTGCTAGTTCGGCAGGGGCATGGTACTTC.

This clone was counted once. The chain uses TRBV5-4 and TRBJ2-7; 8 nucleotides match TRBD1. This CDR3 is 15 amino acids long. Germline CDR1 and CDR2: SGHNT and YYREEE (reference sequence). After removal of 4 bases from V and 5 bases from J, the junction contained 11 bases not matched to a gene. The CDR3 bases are TGTGCCAGCAGCCAAAAAAAACAGGGGGGCGACGAGCAGTACTTC. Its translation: CASSQKKQGGDEQYF.

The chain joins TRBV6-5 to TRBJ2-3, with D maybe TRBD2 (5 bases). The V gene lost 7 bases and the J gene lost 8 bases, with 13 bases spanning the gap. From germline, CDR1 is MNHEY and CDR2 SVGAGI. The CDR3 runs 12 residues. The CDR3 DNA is TGTGCCAGCACCACCCCTGGAGGTACGCAGTATTTT. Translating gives CASTTPGGTQYF.

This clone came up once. The CDR3 loop is CATLAADEAFF. CDR3 coding DNA: TGTGCCACCCTGGCGGCTGATGAAGCTTTCTTT. The rearrangement links TRBV3-1 (or the pseudogene TRBV3-2) to TRBJ1-1, with no clear D. CDR1 is LGHDT and CDR2 is YNNKEL in the germline V gene (reference sequence). The CDR3 consists of 11 residues. The V end was cut by 10 bases, the J end by 7 bases, with 13 bases between.

The CDR3 DNA reads as TGTGCCAGTAGTATACAGGGGGGCACCCAGTACTTC. Translation: CASSIQGGTQYF. The gene calls are TRBV19 and TRBJ2-5; possible D gene TRBD1, 7 bases. CDR1 and CDR2 from the germline V gene are LNHDA and SQIVND (reference sequence). This CDR3 contains 12 residues. Trimming left V 2 bases short and J 8 bases short, with 9 bases between. The whole variable domain, filled in from reference TRBV19 and TRBJ2-5, reads DGGITQSPKYLFRKEGQNVTLSCEQNLNHDAMYWYRQDPGQGLRLIYYSQIVNDFQKGDIAEGYSVSREKKESFPLTVTSAQKNPTAFYLCASSIQGGTQYFGPGTRLLVL.

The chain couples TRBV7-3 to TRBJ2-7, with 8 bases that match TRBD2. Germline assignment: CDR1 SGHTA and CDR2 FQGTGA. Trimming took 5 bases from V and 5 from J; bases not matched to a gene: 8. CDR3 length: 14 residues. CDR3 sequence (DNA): TGTGCCAGCAGCAACCGGGGGGGTCTGGACGAGCAGTACTTC. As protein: CASSNRGGLDEQYF. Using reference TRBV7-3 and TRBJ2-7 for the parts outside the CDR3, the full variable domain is GAGVSQTPSNKVTEKGKYVELRCDPISGHTALYWYRQSLGQGPEFLIYFQGTGAADDSGLPNDRFFAVRPEGSVSTLKIQRTERGDSAVYLCASSNRGGLDEQYFGPGTRLTVT.

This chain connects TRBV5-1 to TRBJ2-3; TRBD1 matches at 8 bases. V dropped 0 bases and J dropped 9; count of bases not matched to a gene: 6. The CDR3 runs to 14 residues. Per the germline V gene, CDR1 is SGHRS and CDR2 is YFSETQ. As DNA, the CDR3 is TGCGCCAGCAGCTTGGGCAGGGGGCGCGAGACGCAGTATTTT. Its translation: CASSLGRGRETQYF.

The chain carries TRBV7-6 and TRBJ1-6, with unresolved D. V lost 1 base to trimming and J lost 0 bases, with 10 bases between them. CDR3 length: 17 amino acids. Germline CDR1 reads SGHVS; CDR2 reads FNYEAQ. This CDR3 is CASSLGALSSYNSPLHF. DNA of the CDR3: TGTGCCAGCAGCTTAGGTGCACTGAGCTCCTATAATTCACCCCTCCACTTT.

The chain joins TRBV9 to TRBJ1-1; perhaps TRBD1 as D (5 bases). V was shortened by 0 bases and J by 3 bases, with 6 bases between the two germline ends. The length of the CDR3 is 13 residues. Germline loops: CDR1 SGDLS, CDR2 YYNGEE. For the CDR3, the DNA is TGTGCCAGCAGCGTAGGGGGGGACACTGAAGCTTTCTTT. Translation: CASSVGGDTEAFF.

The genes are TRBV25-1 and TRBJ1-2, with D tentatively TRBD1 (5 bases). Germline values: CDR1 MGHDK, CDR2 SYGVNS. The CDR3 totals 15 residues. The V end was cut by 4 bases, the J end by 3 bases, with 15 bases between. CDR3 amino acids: CASSADRAGHYGYTF. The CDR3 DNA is TGTGCCAGCAGTGCCGACAGAGCGGGTCACTATGGCTACACCTTC.

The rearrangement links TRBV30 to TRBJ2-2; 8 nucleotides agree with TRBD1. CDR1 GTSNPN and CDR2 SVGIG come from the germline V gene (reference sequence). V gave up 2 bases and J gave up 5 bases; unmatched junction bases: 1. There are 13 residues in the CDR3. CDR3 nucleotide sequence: TGTGCCTGGAGTACAGGGGGGACCGGGGAGCTGTTTTTT. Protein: CAWSTGGTGELFF.

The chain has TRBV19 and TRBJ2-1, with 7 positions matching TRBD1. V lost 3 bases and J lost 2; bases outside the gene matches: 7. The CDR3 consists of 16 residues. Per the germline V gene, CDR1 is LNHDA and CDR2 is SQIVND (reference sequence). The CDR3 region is CASSIRGQFTYNEQFF. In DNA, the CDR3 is TGTGCCAGTAGTATTAGGGGACAGTTCACCTACAATGAGCAGTTCTTC.

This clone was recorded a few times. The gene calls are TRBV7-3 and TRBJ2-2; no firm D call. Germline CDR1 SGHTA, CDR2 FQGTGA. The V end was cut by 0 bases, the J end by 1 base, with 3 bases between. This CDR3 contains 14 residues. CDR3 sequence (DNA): TGTGCCAGCAGCTTAACCTTGAACACCGGGGAGCTGTTTTTT. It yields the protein CASSLTLNTGELFF.

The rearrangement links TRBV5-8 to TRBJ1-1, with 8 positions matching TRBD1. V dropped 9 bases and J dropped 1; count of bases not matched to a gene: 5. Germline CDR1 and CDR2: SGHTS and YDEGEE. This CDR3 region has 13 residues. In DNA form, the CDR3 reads TGTGCCACGACAGGGGCCACGAACACTGAAGCTTTCTTT. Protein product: CATTGATNTEAFF.

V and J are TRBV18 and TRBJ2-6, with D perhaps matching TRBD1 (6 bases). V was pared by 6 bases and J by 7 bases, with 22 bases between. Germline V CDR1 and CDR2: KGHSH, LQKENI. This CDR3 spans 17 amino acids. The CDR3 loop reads CASSPRTVVLGANVLTF. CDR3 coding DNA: TGTGCCAGCTCCCCGCGGACAGTCGTCTTAGGAGCCAACGTCCTGACTTTC.